This T cell receptor beta chain was profiled in a study of CD8+ T cells in alopecia areata. RNA was isolated and reverse transcribed to cDNA, the sequencing template. Using immunoSEQ multiplex PCR, the repertoire was profiled, and TCRdb retains in-frame clones only, with some absent. The table shows around 210,000 clones, with more than 50% occurring only once. This CDR3 spans 16 amino acids. V lost 1 base and J 6 bases, leaving 16 bases between the germline ends. CDR1 is LNHDA, CDR2 SQIVND, per germline (reference sequence). Sequenced: CD8+ T cells sorted from blood. This TCR was sampled from a human donor in good health. The chain recombines TRBV19 with TRBJ2-1; D is unclear. CDR3 coding DNA: TGTGCCAGTAGTATAGCGGCGGAAGGCACCTTCAATGAGCAGTTCTTC. Its protein product is CASSIAAEGTFNEQFF.